Shown below are 19 T cell receptor beta chains from a single sample sequenced in a study of T cell responses to AZD1222 COVID-19 vaccine. The protocol was immunoSEQ multiplex PCR, while the TCRdb copy is restricted to in-frame clones and leaves out a portion. This table holds approximately 85,000 clones, about 86% found once. The specimen was peripheral blood, collected on day 0 of AZD1222 vaccination. The receptors come from an adult in good health.

The chain uses TRBV6-5 and TRBJ2-1; D may be TRBD2 (6 bases). V lost 0 bases and J 7 bases, leaving 16 bases between the germline ends. The CDR3 length is 16 residues. Germline loops: CDR1 MNHEY, CDR2 SVGAGI. DNA of the CDR3: TGTGCCAGCAGTTACTCGAGTGGGGGGAGAAGAAATGAGCAGTTCTTC. This gives the protein CASSYSSGGRRNEQFF.

Only a few counts were recorded for this clone. The chain employs TRBV7-3 and TRBJ2-3; D might be TRBD1 or TRBD2, each matching 5 bases. Germline values: CDR1 SGHTA, CDR2 FQGTGA. The CDR3 extends over 17 amino acids. V dropped 5 bases and J dropped 0 bases, with 18 bases sitting between them. The DNA of the CDR3 is TGTGCCAGCAGCCTAGCTTCCGGGACCGCGAGCACAGATACGCAGTATTTT. This gives the protein CASSLASGTASTDTQYF.

This rearrangement joins TRBV11-2 to TRBJ1-2; TRBD1 might be the D (6 bases). The germline CDR1 and CDR2 sequences are SGHAT and FQNNGV. The ends were cut back, 1 base at V and 3 bases at J, with 18 bases in the middle. This CDR3 is 17 amino acids long. In DNA, the CDR3 is TGTGCCAGCAGCTTAGTAATTGGTCCAGGGGCGGACTATGGCTACACCTTC. Encoded protein: CASSLVIGPGADYGYTF.

This rearrangement joins TRBV13 to TRBJ2-7, with TRBD2 identical over 11 bases. The J segment lost 9 bases and the V segment lost 5 bases, leaving 6 bases of the junction unmatched. The germline V gene encodes CDR1 PRHDT and CDR2 FYEKMQ (reference sequence). The CDR3 is 13 amino acids. DNA for the CDR3: TGTGCCAGCAGCCCCGGGACTAGCGGAGCGCAGTACTTC. Its protein is CASSPGTSGAQYF.

The chain recombines TRBV24-1 with TRBJ2-1; 10 bases are a match to TRBD2. The CDR3 contains 16 residues. The germline CDR1 and CDR2 sequences are KGHDR and SFDVKD. The J segment lost 6 bases and the V segment lost 4 bases, leaving 8 bases of the junction unmatched. This CDR3 reads CATSDKGTSVLNEQFF. DNA of the CDR3: TGTGCCACCAGTGACAAAGGGACTAGCGTCCTCAATGAGCAGTTCTTC.

This chain links TRBV25-1 with TRBJ1-4; D is undetermined. V lost 4 bases and J 5 bases, leaving 14 bases between the germline ends. Germline assignment: CDR1 MGHDK and CDR2 SYGVNS. This CDR3 is 15 amino acids long. Here the CDR3 DNA reads TGTGCCAGCAGTGCCAGAAGGCAGGCAAATGAAAAACTGTTTTTT. It codes for CASSARRQANEKLFF.

This rearrangement joins TRBV14 to TRBJ1-6; possibly TRBD1 for D (6 bases). The V and J ends lost 0 bases and 10 bases respectively, with 16 bases between them. The germline V gene encodes CDR1 SGHDN and CDR2 FVKESK. The CDR3 runs to 16 residues. The CDR3 region is CASSQDRGRWESPLHF. The CDR3 nucleotides read TGTGCCAGCAGCCAAGACAGGGGACGGTGGGAATCACCCCTCCACTTT.

The V call is TRBV2, the J call TRBJ1-5, with a weak D call TRBD1 (6 bases). The CDR3 length is 14 residues. Per germline, CDR1 SNHLY and CDR2 FYNNEI. Trimming left V 6 bases short and J 3 bases short, with 12 bases between. CDR3 in amino acids: CASRDDRFNQPQHF. CDR3 in DNA: TGTGCCAGCAGGGACGACAGGTTCAATCAGCCCCAGCATTTT.

The gene calls are TRBV28 and TRBJ2-7; the D gene is possibly TRBD2 (5 bases). CDR1 is MDHEN and CDR2 is SYDVKM in the germline V gene. The CDR3 runs to 14 residues. The V end was cut by 3 bases, the J end by 4 bases, with 13 bases between. CDR3 nucleotides: TGTGCCAGCAGTTTCGGAGGTTCCCTTTACGAGCAGTACTTC. Translated, it gives CASSFGGSLYEQYF.

This rearrangement joins TRBV7-9 to TRBJ1-1; D call uncertain. CDR1 is SEHNR, CDR2 FQNEAQ, per germline (reference sequence). The V gene lost 6 bases and the J gene lost 8 bases, with 10 bases spanning the gap. The CDR3 totals 11 residues. CDR3 coding DNA: TGTGCCAGCAGTTCTGAGGAGGAAGCTTTCTTT. It specifies CASSSEEEAFF.

This chain connects TRBV29-1 to TRBJ1-1; D gene unclear. Trimming left V 3 bases short and J 3 bases short, with 8 bases between. The V gene's germline CDR1 is SQVTM and CDR2 ANQGSEA. This CDR3 is 12 amino acids long. Here the CDR3 reads CSVDLRYTEAFF. DNA for the CDR3: TGCAGCGTTGATCTCAGATACACTGAAGCTTTCTTT.

The rearrangement links TRBV20-1 to TRBJ2-1; no definite D call. Germline lookup yields CDR1 DFQATT and CDR2 SNEGSKA (reference sequence). This CDR3 contains 15 residues. V lost 3 bases and J 2 bases, leaving 14 bases between the germline ends. CDR3 sequence reads: CSASTGSGAYNEQFF. CDR3 DNA: TGCAGTGCTAGTACCGGTTCTGGGGCCTACAATGAGCAGTTCTTC.

The chain joins TRBV11-3 to TRBJ2-5, with D hard to call. The CDR3 runs 13 residues. Germline CDR1 SGHNT, CDR2 YENEEA. Trimming removed 5 bases at V and 1 base at J, with 8 bases between. This CDR3 reads CASSLNFQETQYF. CDR3 nucleotides: TGTGCCAGCAGCCTAAACTTCCAAGAGACCCAGTACTTC.

The sample holds a few counts of this clone. This CDR3 is also generated by other DNA sequences in the sample. This chain uses TRBV3-1 (or the pseudogene TRBV3-2) with TRBJ1-5; 10 bases fit TRBD1. V shed 0 bases, J shed 4 bases, and the junction held 3 bases outside the gene matches. The germline gives CDR1 LGHDT, CDR2 YNNKEL (reference sequence). This CDR3 spans 16 amino acids. DNA for the CDR3: TGTGCCAGCAGCCAAGAGACAGGGGGCTCGAATCAGCCCCAGCATTTT. Its translation: CASSQETGGSNQPQHF.

The genes are TRBV7-2 and TRBJ2-1, with 7 bases lining up with TRBD1. V trimming: 5 bases; J trimming: 3 bases; junction bases outside the gene matches: 4. Germline CDR1 SGHTA, CDR2 FQGNSA. The CDR3 is made up of 14 amino acids. This CDR3 reads CASSDDRVYNEQFF. CDR3 sequence (DNA): TGTGCCAGCAGCGATGACAGGGTCTACAATGAGCAGTTCTTC.

This clone was counted a single time. For the CDR3, the DNA is TGCGCCAGCAGCTTGCCACGGGAGACCCAGTACTTC. Residues: CASSLPRETQYF. The chain employs TRBV5-1 and TRBJ2-5; D unresolved. V lost 1 base and J lost 5, with 6 bases in between. This CDR3 has 12 amino acids. Germline assignment: CDR1 SGHRS and CDR2 YFSETQ.

The rearrangement joins TRBV6-5 to TRBJ2-1; 11 bases agree with TRBD2. CDR3 length: 14 residues. In germline, CDR1 is MNHEY, CDR2 SVGAGI. With V trimmed by 11 bases and J by 7 bases, 10 bases remained unmatched. As DNA, the CDR3 is TGTGCCGCTAGCGGGGGGTGGAGTACGAATGAGCAGTTCTTC. Protein sequence: CAASGGWSTNEQFF.

This sequence joins TRBV5-4 and TRBJ1-1, with TRBD1 matching over 8 bases. The CDR3 is 20 residues long. Germline-derived CDR1 and CDR2 are SGHNT and YYREEE (reference sequence). J lost 4 bases, V lost 4 bases, and 24 bases had no gene match. CDR3 DNA: TGTGCCAGCAGCCAGAAGGCAGGGGGCTTGTTAGGGGGTATGGTCACTGAAGCTTTCTTT. Encoded protein: CASSQKAGGLLGGMVTEAFF.

The chain employs TRBV5-1 and TRBJ2-3; 12 positions match TRBD2. J gave up 4 bases and V 2 bases, and 2 bases lay outside the gene matches. CDR1 is SGHRS, CDR2 YFSETQ, per germline. The CDR3 runs to 15 residues. The chain's CDR3 is CASSFASGGADTQYF. CDR3 in DNA: TGCGCCAGCAGCTTCGCTAGCGGGGGGGCAGATACGCAGTATTTT. Full variable domain (rest looked up from reference TRBV5-1 and TRBJ2-3): KAGVTQTPRYLIKTRGQQVTLSCSPISGHRSVSWYQQTPGQGLQFLFEYFSETQRNKGNFPGRFSGRQFSNSRSEMNVSTLELGDSALYLCASSFASGGADTQYFGPGTRLTVL.